This is a list of T cell receptor beta chains from one sample in a study of CD8 T cells in Susac syndrome. TCRdb itself ran the immunoSEQ multiplex PCR reads through MiXCR, one entry per CDR3 protein. The repertoire consists of 150,000 or so distinct CDR3 sequences, with roughly 93% occurring once and the leading ten covering more than 0.11%. The specimen was CD4+ T cells from PBMCs. The receptors shown here come from a human donor in good health. CDR3s include the opening cysteine and the closing phenylalanine or tryptophan. Each record gives: V gene, CDR3 protein.

TRBV7-6,CASSLQGYGTGKDTQYF
TRBV15,CATSRDPGGASDTQYF
TRBV24-1,CATSDGDRPYEQYF
TRBV4-1,CASSQDRGTGGFFKSYEQYF
TRBV6-5,CASSGGLAGGQQFF
TRBV19,CASSGPTGGNYGYTF
TRBV29-1,CSVYDATETQYF
TRBV24-1,CATSDLPGREDYGYTF
TRBV4-2,CASSQGWETEGGGYGYTF
TRBV2,CASSLQGGTGNTIYF
TRBV5-4,CASSPWSSGGLNTGELFF
TRBV6-2/TRBV6-3,CASSYYTSYEQYF
TRBV5-4,CASSLGTGVNSPLHF
TRBV3-1,CASSDRGVSYEQYF
TRBV12-3/TRBV12-4,CASSLTGTYEQYF
TRBV30,CAWSVRRSSGDETQYF
TRBV5-4,CASSFGGGSSYNEQFF
TRBV6-5,CASRGSSGNTIYF
TRBV20-1,CSARDRVTASKETQYF
TRBV7-9,CASSLGGARNSPLHF
TRBV14,CASSLYTGTGAGYTF
TRBV18,CASSPPGRGYEQYF
TRBV5-6,CASSLAAGRYEQYF
TRBV29-1,CSVAIGSSGGYTF
TRBV7-2,CASSPWAGTGKNIQYF
TRBV5-1,CASSFGSITYEQYF
TRBV6-5,CASSYSQGAVTDTQYF
TRBV9,CASSVLGSSYEQYF
TRBV7-3,CASSLNQGPDVLTF
TRBV29-1,CSFRQATDTQYF
TRBV29-1,CSVEGITDTQYF
TRBV29-1,CSVGRLRGGTYEQYF